A single sample is the source of the 18 T cell receptor beta chains below, sequenced in a study of shared clonotypes between healthy human individuals. Method: immunoSEQ multiplex PCR; TCRdb's copy keeps in-frame clones and lacks some. Among some 2.3 million clones listed, 80% to 95% were seen once. Sequenced: naive CD4+ T cells from PBMCs. This sample's subset: CD45RA+ positively selected. These receptors were taken from a man younger than 35 in good health. Some clones in this sample may be carry-over from other donors' samples.

This sequence joins TRBV10-3 and TRBJ2-3, with D possibly being TRBD1 (5 bases). CDR3 length: 14 residues. With 2 bases removed from V and 3 bases from J, the gap between germline ends came to 9 bases. The germline V gene has CDR1 ENHRY and CDR2 SYGVKD. The CDR3 DNA sequence: TGTGCCATCAGTGAGGTCAGGGTGACAGATACGCAGTATTTT. Amino acid sequence: CAISEVRVTDTQYF.

V is TRBV11-2 and J is TRBJ2-1, with 8 bases that match TRBD2. There are 16 residues in the CDR3. Germline CDR1 SGHAT, CDR2 FQNNGV. Losses at the gene ends were 6 bases for V and 0 bases for J; bases not matched to a gene: 7. The CDR3 nucleotides are TGTGCCAGCAGAGAGATAGCGGGAAGCTCCTACAATGAGCAGTTCTTC. It yields the protein CASREIAGSSYNEQFF.

J is TRBJ1-1 and V is TRBV7-9; D remains ambiguous. V gave up 1 base and J gave up 6 bases, with 9 bases separating them. The length of the CDR3 is 13 residues. Germline values: CDR1 SEHNR, CDR2 FQNEAQ (reference sequence). The CDR3 region has the DNA TGTGCCAGCAGCTTAGGGGCAGGCGCTGAAGCTTTCTTT. Translated: CASSLGAGAEAFF.

The rearrangement uses TRBV7-6 and TRBJ2-5; D is possibly TRBD1 (5 bases). V was shortened by 2 bases and J by 3 bases, with 7 bases between the two germline ends. The CDR3 is made up of 13 amino acids. In germline, CDR1 is SGHVS, CDR2 FNYEAQ. CDR3 DNA sequence: TGTGCCAGCAGCTTATTCAGGGAAGAGACCCAGTACTTC. Protein product: CASSLFREETQYF. The full variable domain, completed using reference TRBV7-6 and TRBJ2-5, is GAGVSQSPRYKVTKRGQDVALRCDPISGHVSLYWYRQALGQGPEFLTYFNYEAQQDKSGLPNDRFSAERPEGSISTLTIQRTEQRDSAMYRCASSLFREETQYFGPGTRLLVL.

V gene TRBV5-1 combines with J gene TRBJ2-2; 7 nucleotides agree with TRBD2. The CDR3 has 16 residues. Germline trimming cut 4 bases from V and 5 bases from J; bases unmatched to any gene: 11. Germline V gene lookup returns CDR1 SGHRS and CDR2 YFSETQ. The CDR3 spells CASSTQGLTTTGELFF. In DNA, the CDR3 is TGCGCCAGCAGCACGCAGGGACTAACTACTACCGGGGAGCTGTTTTTT.

V is TRBV7-8 and J is TRBJ1-3; D perhaps matches TRBD1 (5 bases). The CDR3 extends over 19 amino acids. The germline V gene has CDR1 SGHVS and CDR2 FQNEAQ. The ends were cut back, 0 bases at V and 1 base at J, with 19 bases in the middle. CDR3 loop: CASSLAVLGRVVSGNTIYF. CDR3 bases: TGTGCCAGCAGCTTAGCGGTCCTGGGCAGGGTCGTTTCTGGAAACACCATATATTTT.

V is TRBV6-6 and J is TRBJ1-3; D perhaps matches TRBD1 (5 bases). V lost 7 bases, J lost 3 bases, and 16 bases lay in between. In germline, CDR1 is MNHNY, CDR2 SVGAGI (reference sequence). CDR3 length equals 15 residues. As DNA, the CDR3 is TGTGCCAGCACCCAGAGGGGTGCTGGTGGAAACACCATATATTTT. Encoded protein: CASTQRGAGGNTIYF.

The rearrangement joins TRBV7-3 to TRBJ1-1, with D possibly TRBD1 on 5 matching bases. CDR3 length: 14 amino acids. Looked up from germline, CDR1 is SGHTA and CDR2 is FQGTGA. V lost 5 bases, J lost 4 bases, and 14 bases lay in between. The CDR3 protein is CASSPPGGGTEAFF. The CDR3 bases are TGTGCCAGCAGCCCACCCGGGGGGGGCACTGAAGCTTTCTTT.

V usage is TRBV28 and J usage is TRBJ1-1; the match to TRBD1 covers 9 bases. The CDR3 length is 14 residues. CDR1 MDHEN and CDR2 SYDVKM come from the germline V gene. With V trimmed by 7 bases and J by 5 bases, 8 bases remained unmatched. The CDR3 reads CASNNRGRWTEAFF. CDR3 DNA: TGTGCCAGCAATAACAGGGGGCGATGGACTGAAGCTTTCTTT.

The V and J genes are TRBV7-9 and TRBJ2-7; possible D gene TRBD1, 5 bases. V was clipped by 5 bases and J by 1 base, with 18 bases between them. The CDR3 consists of 16 residues. Germline CDR1 SEHNR, CDR2 FQNEAQ (reference sequence). The CDR3 DNA reads as TGTGCCAGCAGCCTCCCCCGGACAAGACAATCCTACGAGCAGTACTTC. Protein sequence: CASSLPRTRQSYEQYF. The entire variable domain, with the rest obtained from reference TRBV7-9 and TRBJ2-7, is as follows: DTGVSQNPRHKITKRGQNVTFRCDPISEHNRLYWYRQTLGQGPEFLTYFQNEAQLEKSRLLSDRFSAERPKGSFSTLEIQRTEQGDSAMYLCASSLPRTRQSYEQYFGPGTRLTVT.

The V and J genes are TRBV19 and TRBJ2-1, with TRBD2 identical over 10 bases. J was trimmed by 7 bases and V by 1 base; bases with no gene match: 7. The germline V gene encodes CDR1 LNHDA and CDR2 SQIVND (reference sequence). The CDR3 totals 16 residues. CDR3 protein: CASSIVRTSGTNEQFF. The CDR3 DNA is TGTGCCAGTAGTATAGTCCGGACTAGCGGCACAAATGAGCAGTTCTTC.

The table lists this clone with a count of one. This chain connects TRBV9 to TRBJ1-1; maybe TRBD1 (5 bases). Trimming removed 0 bases at V and 1 base at J, with 10 bases between. The CDR3 contains 15 residues. Looked up from germline, CDR1 is SGDLS and CDR2 is YYNGEE. CDR3 loop: CASSVGAGQNTEAFF. The CDR3 DNA follows: TGTGCCAGCAGCGTAGGGGCAGGGCAGAACACTGAAGCTTTCTTT.

The V gene is TRBV19, the J gene TRBJ2-2; possibly TRBD1 or TRBD2 for D (5 bases each). Deletions cut 5 bases from V and 7 bases from J, with 23 bases between. This CDR3 region has 17 residues. Germline CDR1 and CDR2: LNHDA and SQIVND (reference sequence). The CDR3 loop is CASSPLGASFFYGELFF. The CDR3 region has the DNA TGTGCCAGTAGTCCCCTCGGGGCCTCGTTTTTCTACGGGGAGCTGTTTTTT.

This clone was observed a single time. The chain has TRBV6-5 and TRBJ1-5; 9 bases fit TRBD1. Trimming cost V 2 bases and J 9 bases; bases outside gene matches: 5. From germline, CDR1 is MNHEY and CDR2 SVGAGI. This CDR3 contains 14 residues. The CDR3 DNA sequence: TGTGCCAGCAGTTACAGTACAGGGGGCTGGCCCCAGCATTTT. It yields the protein CASSYSTGGWPQHF.

The chain couples TRBV7-9 to TRBJ1-6; no definite D call. Trimming removed 4 bases from V and 13 bases from J, with 17 bases in between. The germline V gene encodes CDR1 SEHNR and CDR2 FQNEAQ (reference sequence). The CDR3 runs to 14 residues. The CDR3 reads CASSSPSLVRPLHF. In DNA, the CDR3 is TGTGCCAGCAGCTCCCCCTCTCTAGTAAGGCCCCTCCACTTT.

Concerning this clone itself: Other nucleotide sequences in the sample specify the same CDR3. J is TRBJ1-3 and V is TRBV15; TRBD1 aligns across 9 bases. From germline, CDR1 is LNHNV and CDR2 YYDKDF (reference sequence). The length of the CDR3 is 15 residues. After removal of 1 base from V and 4 bases from J, the junction contained 2 bases not matched to a gene. CDR3 amino acids: CATSRAGTGGNTIYF. CDR3 DNA: TGTGCCACCAGCAGAGCCGGGACAGGGGGAAACACCATATATTTT.

J is TRBJ2-1 and V is TRBV5-1; 12 bases fit TRBD2. V dropped 2 bases and J dropped 4; count of bases not matched to a gene: 7. The germline V gene encodes CDR1 SGHRS and CDR2 YFSETQ. CDR3 length equals 17 residues. The CDR3 bases are TGCGCCAGCAGCTTTGGCCTAGCGGGAGGGATGTACAATGAGCAGTTCTTC. Protein sequence: CASSFGLAGGMYNEQFF.

The chain combines TRBV27 with TRBJ2-1; 9 positions agree with TRBD2. Trimming cost V 5 bases and J 6 bases; bases outside gene matches: 8. This CDR3 contains 15 residues. CDR1 is MNHEY, CDR2 SMNVEV, per germline (reference sequence). The CDR3 region is CASSPTSGLLNEQFF. The CDR3 coding sequence is TGTGCCAGCAGTCCAACTAGCGGGCTACTCAATGAGCAGTTCTTC.